This T cell receptor beta chain was observed in a study of cytomegalovirus exposure and HLA in healthy donors. General study results and limits: Reports described diagnosis of cytomegalovirus status by the classifier as highly specific and sensitive.

As regards this clone: Antigen: not known.

The donors were in the approximately 120-subject validation cohort, distinct from the roughly 700-subject first cohort. Libraries were prepared by immunoSEQ multiplex PCR; TCRdb keeps only in-frame clonotypes and omits some of them. The sample holds about 200,000 clones; about 91% are singletons and the top ten take around 3%. This CDR3 spans 16 amino acids. Germline V gene data show CDR1 as SGHVS and CDR2 as FNYEAQ. V lost 5 bases, J lost 5 bases, and 21 bases lay in between. This sequence was found in a woman in her late teens or twenties in good health and CMV-seronegative. The rearrangement links TRBV7-6 to TRBJ2-5; weak D call: TRBD2 (6 bases). The material sequenced was PBMCs. The CDR3 nucleotides are TGTGCCAGCAGCCGGGGTCTAGGGGAGGTTGGGGAGACCCAGTACTTC. Protein: CASSRGLGEVGETQYF. Full variable domain (outside the CDR3, taken from reference TRBV7-6 and TRBJ2-5): GAGVSQSPRYKVTKRGQDVALRCDPISGHVSLYWYRQALGQGPEFLTYFNYEAQQDKSGLPNDRFSAERPEGSISTLTIQRTEQRDSAMYRCASSRGLGEVGETQYFGPGTRLLVL.